This T cell receptor (beta chain) was retrieved from a study of preoperative IRX-2 immunotherapy in early breast cancer. Specified treatment: preoperative locoregional IRX-2 cytokine immunotherapy. Patients received preoperative, locoregional IRX-2 cytokine immunotherapy in a phase Ib study. The method was immunoSEQ multiplex PCR; TCRdb's version includes in-frame clones alone and lacks a portion of them. Of 25,000 or so clones in the sample, approximately 95% were seen once. From germline, CDR1 is MGHRA and CDR2 YSYEKL. V lost 3 bases, J lost 4 bases, and 24 bases lay in between. The CDR3 covers 19 residues.

This clonotype originated in a human donor with breast cancer. The V and J genes are TRBV4-1 and TRBJ1-4; the D gene is possibly TRBD1 (5 bases). The material sequenced was tumor tissue, taken after IRX-2 immunotherapy. CDR3 nucleotides: TGCGCCAGCAGCCAGGATTCCGGGACGGCTACCCTTTTTAATGAAAAACTGTTTTTT. Translating it yields CASSQDSGTATLFNEKLFF.